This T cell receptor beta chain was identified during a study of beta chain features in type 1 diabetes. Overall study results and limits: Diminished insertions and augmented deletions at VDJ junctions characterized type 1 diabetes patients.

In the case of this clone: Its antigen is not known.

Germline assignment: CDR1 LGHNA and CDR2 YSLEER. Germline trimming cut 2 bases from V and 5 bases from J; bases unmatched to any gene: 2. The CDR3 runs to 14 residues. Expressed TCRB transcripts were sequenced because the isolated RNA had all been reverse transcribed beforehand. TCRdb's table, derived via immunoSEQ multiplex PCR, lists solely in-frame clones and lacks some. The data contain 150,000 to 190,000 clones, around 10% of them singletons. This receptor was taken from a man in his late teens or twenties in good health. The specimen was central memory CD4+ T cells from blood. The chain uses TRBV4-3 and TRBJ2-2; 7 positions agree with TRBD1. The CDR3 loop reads CASSQRQGTGELFF. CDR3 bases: TGCGCCAGCAGCCAACGACAGGGAACCGGGGAGCTGTTTTTT.